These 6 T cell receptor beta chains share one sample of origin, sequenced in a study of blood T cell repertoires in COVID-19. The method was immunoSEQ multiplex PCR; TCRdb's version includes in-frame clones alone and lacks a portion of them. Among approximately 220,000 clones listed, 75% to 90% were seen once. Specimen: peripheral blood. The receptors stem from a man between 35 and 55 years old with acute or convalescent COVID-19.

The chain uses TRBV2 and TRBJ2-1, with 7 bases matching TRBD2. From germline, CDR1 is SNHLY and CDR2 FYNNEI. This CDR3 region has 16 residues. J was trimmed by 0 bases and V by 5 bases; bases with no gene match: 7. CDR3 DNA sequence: TGTGCCAGCAGTTCACCTCTAGCGGCCTCCTACAATGAGCAGTTCTTC. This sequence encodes CASSSPLAASYNEQFF.

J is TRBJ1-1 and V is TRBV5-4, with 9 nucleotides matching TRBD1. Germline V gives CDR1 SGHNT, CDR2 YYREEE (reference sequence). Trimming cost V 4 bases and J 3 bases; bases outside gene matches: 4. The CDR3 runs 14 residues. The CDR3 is CASSVRTGDTEAFF. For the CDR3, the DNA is TGTGCCAGCAGCGTCCGGACAGGGGACACTGAAGCTTTCTTT.

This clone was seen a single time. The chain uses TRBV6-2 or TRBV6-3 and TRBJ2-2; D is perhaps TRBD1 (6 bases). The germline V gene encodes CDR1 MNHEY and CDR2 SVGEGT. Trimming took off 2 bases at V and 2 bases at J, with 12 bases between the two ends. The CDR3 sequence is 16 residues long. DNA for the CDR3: TGTGCCAGCAGTTACGAGGGGGTCTACAACACCGGGGAGCTGTTTTTT. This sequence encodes CASSYEGVYNTGELFF.

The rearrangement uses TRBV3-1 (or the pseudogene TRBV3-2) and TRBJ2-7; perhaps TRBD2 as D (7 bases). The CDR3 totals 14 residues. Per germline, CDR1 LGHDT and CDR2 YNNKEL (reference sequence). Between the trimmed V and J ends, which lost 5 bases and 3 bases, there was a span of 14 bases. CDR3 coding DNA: TGTGCCAGCAGCTCCCGGGGAGGGGGCTACGAGCAGTACTTC. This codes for CASSSRGGGYEQYF.

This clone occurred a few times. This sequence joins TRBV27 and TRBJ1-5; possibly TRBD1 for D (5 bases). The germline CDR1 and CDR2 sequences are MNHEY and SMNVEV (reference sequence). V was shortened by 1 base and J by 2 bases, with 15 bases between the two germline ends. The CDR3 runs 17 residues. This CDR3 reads CASSLYSRAVGNQPQHF. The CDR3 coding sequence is TGTGCCAGCAGTTTATATTCCAGGGCGGTCGGCAATCAGCCCCAGCATTTT.

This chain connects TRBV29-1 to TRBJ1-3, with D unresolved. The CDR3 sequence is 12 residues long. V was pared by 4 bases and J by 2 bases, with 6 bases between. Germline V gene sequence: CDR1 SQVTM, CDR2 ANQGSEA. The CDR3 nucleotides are TGCAGCGTTGGGGAGACTGGAAACACCATATATTTT. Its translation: CSVGETGNTIYF. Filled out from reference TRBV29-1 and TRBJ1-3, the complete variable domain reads SAVISQKPSRDICQRGTSLTIQCQVDSQVTMMFWYRQQPGQSLTLIATANQGSEATYESGFVIDKFPISRPNLTFSTLTVSNMSPEDSSIYLCSVGETGNTIYFGEGSWLTVV.